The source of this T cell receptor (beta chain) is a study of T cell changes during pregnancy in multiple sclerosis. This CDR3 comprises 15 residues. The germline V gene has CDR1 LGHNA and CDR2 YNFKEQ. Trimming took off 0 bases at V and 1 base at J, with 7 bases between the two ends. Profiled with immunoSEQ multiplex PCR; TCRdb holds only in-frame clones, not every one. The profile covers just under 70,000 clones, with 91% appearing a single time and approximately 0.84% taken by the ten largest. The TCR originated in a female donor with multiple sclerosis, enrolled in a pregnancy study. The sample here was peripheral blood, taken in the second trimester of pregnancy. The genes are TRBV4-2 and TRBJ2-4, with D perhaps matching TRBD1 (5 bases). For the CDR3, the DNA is TGTGCCAGCAGCCAAGACAGGGTGGCCAAAAACATTCAGTACTTC. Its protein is CASSQDRVAKNIQYF.